Detailed here is one TCR beta chain. Its antigen is unidentified. As TCR cDNA was made by 5'RACE template switching, a universal primer site and UMIs were added. TCRdb processed the 5' RACE reads anew with MiXCR; each CDR3 protein has one entry. This sample has a few hundred thousand distinct CDR3 sequences, with 13% found just once. With V trimmed by 6 bases and J by 13 bases, 14 bases remained unmatched. Germline V gene sequence: CDR1 SGHDN, CDR2 FVKESK. This CDR3 is built from 14 residues. This record belongs to a study of T cells after yellow fever vaccination. Whole-study findings and limits: Booster samples showed a return of most primary-vaccination clones (roughly 96% CD4, 88% CD8). The secondary response was weaker, and its peak arrived faster, on day 5 versus 15. Abundant contaminating clonotypes from the bulk population could appear in FACS-sorted repertoires.

The source was CD4+ T cells sorted from PBMCs, collected 45 days after the yellow fever booster vaccination. The sequence derives from a man aged 30-40 years who received the YFV17D yellow fever vaccine. The chain links TRBV14 to TRBJ2-1; 8 bases line up with TRBD1. The CDR3 region is CASSLDRARSVQFF. CDR3 bases: TGTGCCAGCAGTTTGGACAGGGCTCGTTCGGTCCAGTTCTTC.